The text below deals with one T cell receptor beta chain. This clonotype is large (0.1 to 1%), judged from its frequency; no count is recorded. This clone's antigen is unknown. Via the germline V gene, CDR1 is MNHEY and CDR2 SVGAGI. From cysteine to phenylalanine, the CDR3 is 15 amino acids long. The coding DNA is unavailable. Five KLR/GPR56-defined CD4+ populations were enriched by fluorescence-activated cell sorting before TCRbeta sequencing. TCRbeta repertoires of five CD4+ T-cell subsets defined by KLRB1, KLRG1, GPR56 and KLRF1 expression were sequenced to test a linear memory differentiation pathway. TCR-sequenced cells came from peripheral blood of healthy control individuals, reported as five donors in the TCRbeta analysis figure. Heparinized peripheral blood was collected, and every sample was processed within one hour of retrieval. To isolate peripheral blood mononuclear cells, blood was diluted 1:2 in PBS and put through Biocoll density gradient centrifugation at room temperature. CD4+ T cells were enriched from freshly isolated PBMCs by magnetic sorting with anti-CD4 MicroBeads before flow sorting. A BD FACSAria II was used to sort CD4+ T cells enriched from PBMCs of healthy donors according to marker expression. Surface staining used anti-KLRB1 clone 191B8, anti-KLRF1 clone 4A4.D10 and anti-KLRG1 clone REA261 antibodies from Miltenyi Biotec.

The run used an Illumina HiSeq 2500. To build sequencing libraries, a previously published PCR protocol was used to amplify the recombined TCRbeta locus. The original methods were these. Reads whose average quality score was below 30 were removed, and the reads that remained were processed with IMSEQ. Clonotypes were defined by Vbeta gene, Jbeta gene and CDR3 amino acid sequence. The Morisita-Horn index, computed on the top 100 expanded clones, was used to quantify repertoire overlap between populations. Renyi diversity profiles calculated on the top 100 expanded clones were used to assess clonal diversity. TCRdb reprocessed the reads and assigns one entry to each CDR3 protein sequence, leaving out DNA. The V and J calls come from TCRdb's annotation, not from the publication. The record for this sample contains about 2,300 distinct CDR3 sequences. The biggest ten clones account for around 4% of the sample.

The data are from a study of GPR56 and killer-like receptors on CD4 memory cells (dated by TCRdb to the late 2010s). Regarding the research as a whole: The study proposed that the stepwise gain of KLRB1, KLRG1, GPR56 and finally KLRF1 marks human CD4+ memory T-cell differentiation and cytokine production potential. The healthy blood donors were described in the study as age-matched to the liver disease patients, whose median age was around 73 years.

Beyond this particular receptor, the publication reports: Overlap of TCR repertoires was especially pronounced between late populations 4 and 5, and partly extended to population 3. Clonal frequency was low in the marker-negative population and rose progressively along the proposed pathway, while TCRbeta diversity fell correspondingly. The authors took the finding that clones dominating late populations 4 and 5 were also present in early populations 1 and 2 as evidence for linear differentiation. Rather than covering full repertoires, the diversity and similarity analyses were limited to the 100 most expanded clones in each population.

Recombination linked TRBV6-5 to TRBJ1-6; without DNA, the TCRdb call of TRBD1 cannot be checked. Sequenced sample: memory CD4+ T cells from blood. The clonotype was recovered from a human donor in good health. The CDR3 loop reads CASSYSRQGKNSLHF.